This T cell receptor (beta chain) comes out of a study of CD8 T cells in ankylosing spondylitis. Study-wide results and caveats: The authors reported significant enrichment of disease-linked clones in matched ankylosing spondylitis synovial fluid. Before this, some motif variants had been reported in reactive arthritis synovial fluid and blood. Typical of ankylosing spondylitis blood, it appeared, was a TCR beta motif of roughly eight highly homologous variants.

The CDR3 spans 16 residues. Trimming cost V 4 bases and J 4 bases; bases outside gene matches: 5. There are many counts of this clonotype. The antigen is not known. TCRdb reanalysed the 5' RACE reads using MiXCR and keeps one entry per CDR3 protein. Of 250,000 to 350,000 distinct CDR3 sequences listed, around 21% were seen once; the top ten hold 3.5%. The rearrangement links TRBV12-3 or TRBV12-4 to TRBJ2-6; 9 bases agree with TRBD1. This sequence originates from a female donor with ankylosing spondylitis or in good health (not recorded which). The source material was blood, either unsorted or a sorted T cell fraction (not recorded which). CDR3 sequence: CASSSGTGQGANVLTF. CDR3 DNA: TGTGCCAGCAGTTCCGGGACAGGGCAAGGGGCCAACGTCCTGACTTTC.